The T cell receptor (beta chain) described here comes from a study of T cell changes during pregnancy in multiple sclerosis. The J segment lost 0 bases and the V segment lost 6 bases, leaving 5 bases of the junction unmatched. This CDR3 comprises 15 residues. In germline, CDR1 is MDHEN, CDR2 SYDVKM. The data were produced by immunoSEQ multiplex PCR, yet TCRdb's version contains in-frame clones alone and is incomplete. The sample records about 40,000 clones, more than 90% being singletons. The sequencing here drew on peripheral blood, taken before pregnancy. The chain recombines TRBV28 with TRBJ1-3; TRBD1 matches at 7 bases. The clonotype comes from a female donor with multiple sclerosis, enrolled in a pregnancy study. The CDR3 here is CASSKTGASGNTIYF. CDR3 nucleotide sequence: TGTGCCAGCAGCAAAACAGGGGCCTCTGGAAACACCATATATTTT. Together with reference TRBV28 and TRBJ1-3, the CDR3 gives the full variable domain: DVKVTQSSRYLVKRTGEKVFLECVQDMDHENMFWYRQDPGLGLRLIYFSYDVKMKEKGDIPEGYSVSREKKERFSLILESASTNQTSMYLCASSKTGASGNTIYFGEGSWLTVV.